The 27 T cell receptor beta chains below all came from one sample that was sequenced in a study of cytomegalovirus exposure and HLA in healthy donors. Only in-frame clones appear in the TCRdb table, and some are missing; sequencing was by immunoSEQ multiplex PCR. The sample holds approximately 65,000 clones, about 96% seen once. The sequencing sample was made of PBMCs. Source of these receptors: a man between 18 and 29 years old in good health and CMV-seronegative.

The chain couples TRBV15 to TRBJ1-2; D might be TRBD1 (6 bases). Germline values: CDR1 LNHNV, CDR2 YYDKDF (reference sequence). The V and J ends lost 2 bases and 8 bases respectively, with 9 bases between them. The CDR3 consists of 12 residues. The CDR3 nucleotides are TGTGCCACCAGCAGAAACAGGGACGGCTACACCTTC. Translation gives CATSRNRDGYTF.

CDR3 amino acids: CASSIGADQPQHF. The CDR3 nucleotides are TGTGCCAGTAGTATAGGCGCTGATCAGCCCCAGCATTTT. This chain uses TRBV19 with TRBJ1-5; no clear D gene. Trimming left V 1 base short and J 5 bases short, with 6 bases between. The CDR3 is 13 amino acids. Germline assignment: CDR1 LNHDA and CDR2 SQIVND (reference sequence).

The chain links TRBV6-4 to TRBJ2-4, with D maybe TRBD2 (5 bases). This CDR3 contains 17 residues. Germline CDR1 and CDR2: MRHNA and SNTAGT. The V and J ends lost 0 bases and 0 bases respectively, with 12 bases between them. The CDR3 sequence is CASSDSTGILAKNIQYF. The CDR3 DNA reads TGTGCCAGCAGTGACTCGACCGGGATCCTAGCCAAAAACATTCAGTACTTC.

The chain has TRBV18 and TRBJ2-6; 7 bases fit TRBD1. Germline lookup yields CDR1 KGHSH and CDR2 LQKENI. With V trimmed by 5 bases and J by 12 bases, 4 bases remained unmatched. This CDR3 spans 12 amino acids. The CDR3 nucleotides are TGTGCCAGCTCAGACCGGACAGGCGTCCTGACTTTC. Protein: CASSDRTGVLTF.

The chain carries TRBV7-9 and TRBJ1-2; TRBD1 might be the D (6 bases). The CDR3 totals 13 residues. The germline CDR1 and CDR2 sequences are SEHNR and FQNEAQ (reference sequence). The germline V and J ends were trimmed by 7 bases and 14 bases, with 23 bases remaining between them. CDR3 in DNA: TGTGCCAGCACCGAGGACAGCCTGAATTCTAGGACCTTC. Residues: CASTEDSLNSRTF. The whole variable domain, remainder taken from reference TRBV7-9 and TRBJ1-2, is DTGVSQNPRHKITKRGQNVTFRCDPISEHNRLYWYRQTLGQGPEFLTYFQNEAQLEKSRLLSDRFSAERPKGSFSTLEIQRTEQGDSAMYLCASTEDSLNSRTFGSGTRLTVV.

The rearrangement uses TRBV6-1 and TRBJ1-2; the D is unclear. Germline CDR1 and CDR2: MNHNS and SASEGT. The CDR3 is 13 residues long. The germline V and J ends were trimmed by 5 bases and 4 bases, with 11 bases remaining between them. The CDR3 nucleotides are TGTGCCAGCAGTCGCGGGCCCGCCTATGGCTACACCTTC. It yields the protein CASSRGPAYGYTF.

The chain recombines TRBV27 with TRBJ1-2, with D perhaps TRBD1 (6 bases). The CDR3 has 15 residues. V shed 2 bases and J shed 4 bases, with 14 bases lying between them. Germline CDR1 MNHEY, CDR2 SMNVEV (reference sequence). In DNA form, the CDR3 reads TGTGCCAGCAGTTTAGAATTCGGACAGCTCTATGGCTACACCTTC. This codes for CASSLEFGQLYGYTF.

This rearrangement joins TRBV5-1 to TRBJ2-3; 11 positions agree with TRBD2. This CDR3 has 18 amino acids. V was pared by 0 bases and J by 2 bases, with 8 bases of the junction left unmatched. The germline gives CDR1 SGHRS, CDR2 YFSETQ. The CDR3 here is CASSLGSYSGRVTDTQYF. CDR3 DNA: TGCGCCAGCAGCTTGGGGAGCTATAGCGGGAGGGTCACAGATACGCAGTATTTT. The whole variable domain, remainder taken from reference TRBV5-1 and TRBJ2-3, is KAGVTQTPRYLIKTRGQQVTLSCSPISGHRSVSWYQQTPGQGLQFLFEYFSETQRNKGNFPGRFSGRQFSNSRSEMNVSTLELGDSALYLCASSLGSYSGRVTDTQYFGPGTRLTVL.

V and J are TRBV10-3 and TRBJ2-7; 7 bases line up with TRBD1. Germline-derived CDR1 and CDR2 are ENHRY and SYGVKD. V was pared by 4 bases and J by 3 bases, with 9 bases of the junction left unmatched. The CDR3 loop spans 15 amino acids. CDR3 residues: CAISGYARGIYEQYF. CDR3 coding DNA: TGTGCCATCAGTGGATACGCCAGGGGGATCTACGAGCAGTACTTC.

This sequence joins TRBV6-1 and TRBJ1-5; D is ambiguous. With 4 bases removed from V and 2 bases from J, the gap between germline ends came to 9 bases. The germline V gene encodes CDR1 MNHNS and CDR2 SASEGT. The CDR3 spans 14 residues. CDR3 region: CASSVGEGNQPQHF. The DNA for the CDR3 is TGTGCCAGCAGTGTGGGAGAGGGCAATCAGCCCCAGCATTTT.

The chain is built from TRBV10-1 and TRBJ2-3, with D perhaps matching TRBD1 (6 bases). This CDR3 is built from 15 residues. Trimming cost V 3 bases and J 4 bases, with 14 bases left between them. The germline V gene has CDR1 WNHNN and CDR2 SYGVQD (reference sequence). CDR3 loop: CASSERGGRADTQYF. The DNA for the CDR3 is TGCGCCAGCAGTGAAAGAGGGGGACGGGCAGATACGCAGTATTTT.

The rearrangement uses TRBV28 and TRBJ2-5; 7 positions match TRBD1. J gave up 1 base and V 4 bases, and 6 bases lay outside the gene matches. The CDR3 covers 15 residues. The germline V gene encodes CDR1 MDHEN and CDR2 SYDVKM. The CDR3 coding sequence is TGTGCCAGCAGTTCCACCGGGACAGCCCAAGAGACCCAGTACTTC. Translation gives CASSSTGTAQETQYF.

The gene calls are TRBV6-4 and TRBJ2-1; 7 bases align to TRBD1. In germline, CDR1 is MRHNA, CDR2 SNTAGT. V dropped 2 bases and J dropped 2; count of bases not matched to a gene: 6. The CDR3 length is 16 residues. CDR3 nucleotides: TGTGCCAGCAGTGACGTAGGGGGCCTCCCCTACAATGAGCAGTTCTTC. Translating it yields CASSDVGGLPYNEQFF.

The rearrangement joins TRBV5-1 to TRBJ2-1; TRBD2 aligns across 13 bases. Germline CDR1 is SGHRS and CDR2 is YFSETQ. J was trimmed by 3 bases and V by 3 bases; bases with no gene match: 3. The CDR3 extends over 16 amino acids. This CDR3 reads CASSWGTSGNYNEQFF. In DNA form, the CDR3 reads TGCGCCAGCAGCTGGGGGACTAGCGGGAACTACAATGAGCAGTTCTTC.

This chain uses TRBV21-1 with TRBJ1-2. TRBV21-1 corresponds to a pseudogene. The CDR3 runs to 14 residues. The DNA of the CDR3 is TGTGCCAGCAGCAAACGGAGGGCGGATTATGGCTACACCTTC. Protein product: CASSKRRADYGYTF.

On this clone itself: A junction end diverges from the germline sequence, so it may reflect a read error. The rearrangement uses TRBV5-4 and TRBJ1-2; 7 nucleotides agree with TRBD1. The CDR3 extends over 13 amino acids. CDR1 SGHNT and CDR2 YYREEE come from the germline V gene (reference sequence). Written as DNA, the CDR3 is TGTGCCAGCACCTTGACAGGGCGTTATGGCTACACCTTC. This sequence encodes CASTLTGRYGYTF.

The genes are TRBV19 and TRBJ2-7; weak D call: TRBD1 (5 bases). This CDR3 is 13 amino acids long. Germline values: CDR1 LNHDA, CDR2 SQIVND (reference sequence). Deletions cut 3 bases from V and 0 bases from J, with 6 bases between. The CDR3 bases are TGTGCCAGTAGTATGACAGTCTCCTACGAGCAGTACTTC. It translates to CASSMTVSYEQYF.

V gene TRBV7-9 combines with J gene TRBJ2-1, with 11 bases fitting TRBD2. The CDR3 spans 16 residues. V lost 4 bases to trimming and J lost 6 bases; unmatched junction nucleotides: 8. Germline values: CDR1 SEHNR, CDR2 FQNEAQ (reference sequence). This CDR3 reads CASSSRLAGPPNEQFF. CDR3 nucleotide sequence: TGTGCCAGCAGCTCCCGACTAGCGGGACCCCCCAATGAGCAGTTCTTC.

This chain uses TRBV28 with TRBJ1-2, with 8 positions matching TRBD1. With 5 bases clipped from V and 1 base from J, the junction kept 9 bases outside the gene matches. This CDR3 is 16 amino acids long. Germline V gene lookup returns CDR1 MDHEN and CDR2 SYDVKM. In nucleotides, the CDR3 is TGTGCCAGCAGTCCGGGACAGGTAGTGGGTAACTATGGCTACACCTTC. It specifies CASSPGQVVGNYGYTF.

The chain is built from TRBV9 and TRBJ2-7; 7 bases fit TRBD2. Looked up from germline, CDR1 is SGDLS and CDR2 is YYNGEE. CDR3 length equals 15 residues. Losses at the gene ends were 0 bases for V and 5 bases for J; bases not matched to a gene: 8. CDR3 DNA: TGTGCCAGCAGCGTAGAGGCTCTAGCGGAAAACGAGCAGTACTTC. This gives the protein CASSVEALAENEQYF.

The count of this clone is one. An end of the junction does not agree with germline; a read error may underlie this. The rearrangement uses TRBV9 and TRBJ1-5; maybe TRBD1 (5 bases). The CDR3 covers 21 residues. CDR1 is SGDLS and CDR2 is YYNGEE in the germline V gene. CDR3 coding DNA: TGTGCCCGCAGCGTCGGGGGGGGAGGATGGGGATGGAGGATAATAAGCCAGCCCCAGCATTTT. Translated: CARSVGGGGWGWRIISQPQHF. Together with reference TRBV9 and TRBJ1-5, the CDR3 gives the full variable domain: DSGVTQTPKHLITATGQRVTLRCSPRSGDLSVYWYQQSLDQGLQFLIQYYNGEERAKGNILERFSAQQFPDLHSELNLSSLELGDSALYFCARSVGGGGWGWRIISQPQHFGDGTRLSIL.

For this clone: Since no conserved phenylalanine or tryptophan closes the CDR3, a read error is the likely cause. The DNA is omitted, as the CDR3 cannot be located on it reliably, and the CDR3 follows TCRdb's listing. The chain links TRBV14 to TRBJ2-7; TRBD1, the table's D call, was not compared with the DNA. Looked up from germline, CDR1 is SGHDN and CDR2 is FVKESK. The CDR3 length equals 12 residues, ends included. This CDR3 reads CASSQNREAESL.

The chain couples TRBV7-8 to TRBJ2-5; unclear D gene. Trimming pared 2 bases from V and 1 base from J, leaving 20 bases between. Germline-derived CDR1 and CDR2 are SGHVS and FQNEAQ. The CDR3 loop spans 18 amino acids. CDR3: CASSLREELTYLQETQYF. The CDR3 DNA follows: TGTGCCAGCAGCTTACGAGAAGAGCTAACCTACCTCCAAGAGACCCAGTACTTC.

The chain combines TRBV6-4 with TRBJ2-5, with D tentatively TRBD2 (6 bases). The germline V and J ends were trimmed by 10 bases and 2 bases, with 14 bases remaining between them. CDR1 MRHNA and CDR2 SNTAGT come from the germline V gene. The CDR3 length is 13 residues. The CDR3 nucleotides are TGTGCCAACCATGGGGGAGGACAAGAGACCCAGTACTTC. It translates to CANHGGGQETQYF.

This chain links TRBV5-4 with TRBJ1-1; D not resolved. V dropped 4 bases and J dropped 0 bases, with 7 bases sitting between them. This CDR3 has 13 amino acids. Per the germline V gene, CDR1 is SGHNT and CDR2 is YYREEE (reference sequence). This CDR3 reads CASSRDMNTEAFF. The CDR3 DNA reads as TGTGCCAGCAGCCGCGACATGAACACTGAAGCTTTCTTT.

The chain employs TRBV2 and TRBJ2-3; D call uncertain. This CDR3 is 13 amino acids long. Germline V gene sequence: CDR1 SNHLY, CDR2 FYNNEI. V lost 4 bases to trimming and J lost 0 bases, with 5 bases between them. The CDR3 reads CASSASSTDTQYF. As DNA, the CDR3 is TGTGCCAGCAGTGCGTCCAGCACAGATACGCAGTATTTT.

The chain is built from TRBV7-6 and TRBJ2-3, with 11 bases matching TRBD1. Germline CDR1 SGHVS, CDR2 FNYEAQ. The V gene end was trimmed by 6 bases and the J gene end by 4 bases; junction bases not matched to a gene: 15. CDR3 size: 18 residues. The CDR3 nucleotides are TGTGCCAGCAGTTCCCCCCTTACCGGGACAGGGGGGCCAGATACGCAGTATTTT. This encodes CASSSPLTGTGGPDTQYF.